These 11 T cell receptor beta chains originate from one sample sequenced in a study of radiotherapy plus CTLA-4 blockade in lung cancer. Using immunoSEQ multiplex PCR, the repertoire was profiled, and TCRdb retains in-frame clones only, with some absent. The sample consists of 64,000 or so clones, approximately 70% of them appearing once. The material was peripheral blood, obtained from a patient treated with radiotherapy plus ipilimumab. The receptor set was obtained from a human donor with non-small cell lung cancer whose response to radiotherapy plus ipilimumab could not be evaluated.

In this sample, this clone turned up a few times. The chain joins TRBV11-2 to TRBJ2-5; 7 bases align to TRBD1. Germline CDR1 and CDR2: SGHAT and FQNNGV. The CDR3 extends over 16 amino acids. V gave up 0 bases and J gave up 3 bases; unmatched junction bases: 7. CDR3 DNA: TGTGCCAGCAGCTTAGACCTCGGGACAGCTAAAGAGACCCAGTACTTC. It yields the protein CASSLDLGTAKETQYF.

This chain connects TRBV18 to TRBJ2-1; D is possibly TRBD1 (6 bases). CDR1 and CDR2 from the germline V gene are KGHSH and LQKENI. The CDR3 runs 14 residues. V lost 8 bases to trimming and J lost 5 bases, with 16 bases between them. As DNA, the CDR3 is TGTGCCAGCGTGTACGGACAGAACGACAATGAGCAGTTCTTC. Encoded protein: CASVYGQNDNEQFF.

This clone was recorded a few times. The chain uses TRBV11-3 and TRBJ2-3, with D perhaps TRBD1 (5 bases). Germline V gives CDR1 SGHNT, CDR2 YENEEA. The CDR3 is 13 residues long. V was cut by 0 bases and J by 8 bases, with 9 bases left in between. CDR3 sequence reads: CASSLDPQGTQYF. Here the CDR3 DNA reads TGTGCCAGCAGCTTAGATCCCCAGGGTACGCAGTATTTT.

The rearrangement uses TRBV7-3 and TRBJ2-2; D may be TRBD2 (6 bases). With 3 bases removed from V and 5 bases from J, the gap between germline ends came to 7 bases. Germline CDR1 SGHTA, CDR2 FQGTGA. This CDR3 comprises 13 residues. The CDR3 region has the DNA TGTGCCAGCAGCTTCGGGGGAACCGGGGAGCTGTTTTTT. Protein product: CASSFGGTGELFF.

The CDR3 sequence is CASSRQLPETQYF. The CDR3 DNA is TGTGCCAGCAGTCGACAGTTACCAGAGACCCAGTACTTC. The rearrangement uses TRBV6-5 and TRBJ2-5; perhaps TRBD1 as D (5 bases). The length of the CDR3 is 13 residues. V lost 5 bases and J 4 bases, leaving 11 bases between the germline ends. CDR1 and CDR2 from the germline V gene are MNHEY and SVGAGI.

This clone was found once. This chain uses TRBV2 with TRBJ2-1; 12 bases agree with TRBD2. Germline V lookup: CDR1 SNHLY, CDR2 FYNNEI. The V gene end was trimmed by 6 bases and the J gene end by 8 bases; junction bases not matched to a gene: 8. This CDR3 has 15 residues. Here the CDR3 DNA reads TGTGCCAGCAGGGAACGACTAGCGGGAGTCTATGAGCAGTTCTTC. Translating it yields CASRERLAGVYEQFF.

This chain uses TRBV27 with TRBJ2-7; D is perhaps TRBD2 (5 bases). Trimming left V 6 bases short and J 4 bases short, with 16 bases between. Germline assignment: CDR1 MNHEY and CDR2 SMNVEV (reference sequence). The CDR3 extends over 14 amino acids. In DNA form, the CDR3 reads TGTGCCAGCAGCCCGAATGAGGGTCTTTACGAGCAGTACTTC. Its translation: CASSPNEGLYEQYF.

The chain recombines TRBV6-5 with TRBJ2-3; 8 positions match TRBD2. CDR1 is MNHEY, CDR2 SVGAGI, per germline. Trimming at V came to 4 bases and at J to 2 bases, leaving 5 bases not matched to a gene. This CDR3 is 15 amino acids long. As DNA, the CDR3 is TGTGCCAGCAGTTGGACTAGCCGAGCCACAGATACGCAGTATTTT. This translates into CASSWTSRATDTQYF.

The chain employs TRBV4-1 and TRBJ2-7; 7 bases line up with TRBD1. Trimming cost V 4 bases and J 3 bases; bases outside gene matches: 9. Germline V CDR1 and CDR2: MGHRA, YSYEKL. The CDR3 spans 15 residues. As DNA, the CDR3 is TGCGCCAGCAGCCCCACCCGAGGGGGCCACTACGAGCAGTACTTC. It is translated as CASSPTRGGHYEQYF.

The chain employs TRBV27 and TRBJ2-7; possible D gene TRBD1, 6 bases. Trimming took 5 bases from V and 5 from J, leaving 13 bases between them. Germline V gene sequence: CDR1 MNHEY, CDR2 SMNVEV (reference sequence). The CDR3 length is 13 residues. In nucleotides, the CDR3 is TGTGCCAGCAGTGGACAGTTTCACCACGAGCAGTACTTC. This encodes CASSGQFHHEQYF.

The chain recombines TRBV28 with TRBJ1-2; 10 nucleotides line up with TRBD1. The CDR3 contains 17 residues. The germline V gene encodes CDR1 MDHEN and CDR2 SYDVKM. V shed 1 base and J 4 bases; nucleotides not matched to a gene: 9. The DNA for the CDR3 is TGTGCCAGCAGTTTATCGCGACAGGGGGCCCGGCTCTATGGCTACACCTTC. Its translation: CASSLSRQGARLYGYTF.